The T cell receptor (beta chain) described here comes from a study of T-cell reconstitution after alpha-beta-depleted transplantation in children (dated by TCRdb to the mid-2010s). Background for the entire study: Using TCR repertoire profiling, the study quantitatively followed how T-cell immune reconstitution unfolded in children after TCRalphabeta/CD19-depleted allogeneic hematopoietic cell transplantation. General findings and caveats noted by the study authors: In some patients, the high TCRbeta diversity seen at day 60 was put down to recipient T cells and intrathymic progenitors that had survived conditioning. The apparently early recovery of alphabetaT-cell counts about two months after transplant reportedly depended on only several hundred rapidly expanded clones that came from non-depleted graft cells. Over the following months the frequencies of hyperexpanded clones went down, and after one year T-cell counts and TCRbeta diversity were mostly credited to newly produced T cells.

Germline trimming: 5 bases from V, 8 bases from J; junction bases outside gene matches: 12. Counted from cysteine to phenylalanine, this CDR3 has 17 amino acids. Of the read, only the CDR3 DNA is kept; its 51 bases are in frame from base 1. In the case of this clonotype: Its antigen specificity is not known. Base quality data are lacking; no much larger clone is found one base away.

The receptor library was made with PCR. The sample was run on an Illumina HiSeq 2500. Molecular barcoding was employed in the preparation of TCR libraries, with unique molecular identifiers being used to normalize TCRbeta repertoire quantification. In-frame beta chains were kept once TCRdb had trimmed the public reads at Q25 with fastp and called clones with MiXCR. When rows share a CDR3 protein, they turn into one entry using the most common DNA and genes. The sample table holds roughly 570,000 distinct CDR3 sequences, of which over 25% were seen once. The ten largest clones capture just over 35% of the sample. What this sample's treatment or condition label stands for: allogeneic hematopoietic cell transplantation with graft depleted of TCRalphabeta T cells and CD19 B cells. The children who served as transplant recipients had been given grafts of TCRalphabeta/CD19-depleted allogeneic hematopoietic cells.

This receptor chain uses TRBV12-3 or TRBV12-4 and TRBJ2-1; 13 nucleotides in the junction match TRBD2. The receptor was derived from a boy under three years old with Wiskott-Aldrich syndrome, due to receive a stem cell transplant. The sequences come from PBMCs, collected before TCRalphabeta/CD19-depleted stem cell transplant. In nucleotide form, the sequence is TGTGCCAGCAGTGTCGGTACTAGCGGGAGGGGGAAGGATGAGCAGTTCTTC. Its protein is CASSVGTSGRGKDEQFF.